This T cell receptor beta chain comes out of a study of lymphopenia after photon versus proton radiotherapy (dated by TCRdb to between 2018 and 2021). For context, the study as a whole: In patients with gastrointestinal tumors who developed high-grade lymphopenia, the study compared the immunological effects of photon radiation therapy with those of proton radiation therapy. The cohort included around 22 patients with gastrointestinal tumors who developed lymphopenia after receiving either photon or proton therapy. The goal of the study was to characterize the differences between the two radiation modalities in how they affect the immune system.

The investigation overall reported the following: The survival association was assessed only in patients who died, and better survival with proton therapy was presented by the authors as a possibility rather than a demonstrated result. Across the cohort, a larger post-nadir drop in TCR diversity was inversely correlated with overall survival time among patients who died. After the lymphocyte count nadir, repertoires from photon-treated patients showed oligoclonal expansion, particularly of CD8+ Temra cells, and this expansion drove the decline in diversity. During treatment, patients who received proton therapy stayed relatively stable, whereas patients who received photon therapy lost naive T cells and TCR diversity and gained effector/memory populations.

Libraries were made using the immunoSEQ multiplex PCR assay. T cell repertoires were profiled by deep sequencing of rearranged TCR beta loci, alongside multiparametric flow cytometry. In its TCRdb copy, this immuneACCESS table keeps in-frame sequences only and misses some clones. Where compared with another copy, unresolved V genes explain less than half of these, and the others have no known cause. The sample table contains approximately 58,000 clones; only one count was recorded for over 70% of them. The ten most abundant clones make up approximately 31% of the sample. From the cysteine up to the phenylalanine, the CDR3 has a length of 17 residues. Only the CDR3 portion is preserved as DNA: 51 bases, with reading frame beginning at the first base. Trimming removed 2 bases from V and 6 bases from J; the gene matches leave 10 bases unexplained. The germline V gene gives CDR1 as MDHEN and CDR2 as SYDVKM.

This clone was counted a single time. Its antigen is still unknown. It has no much larger one-base neighbor in the sample; base qualities were not kept. Here the sequenced sample was peripheral blood, taken from a patient treated with photon-based radiotherapy. Recombination linked TRBV28 to TRBJ2-1; a stretch of 10 junction bases matches TRBD2. The sequence came from a man aged 45-65 years with gastric cancer. The CDR3 reads as follows: CASSLKFGLAGVNEQFF. The DNA reads TGTGCCAGCAGTTTAAAGTTTGGGCTAGCGGGAGTCAATGAGCAGTTCTTC.